A selection of T cell receptor beta chains follows, all from one sample in a study of cytomegalovirus exposure and HLA in healthy donors. Profiled with immunoSEQ multiplex PCR; TCRdb holds only in-frame clones, not every one. Among under 150,000 clones listed, 70% to 90% were seen once. Source material: PBMCs. The source is a woman younger than 35 in good health and CMV-seronegative. Each CDR3 is given with its conserved first and last residue.

J,V,CDR3
TRBJ2-1,TRBV9,CASSGTGTSFNEQFF
TRBJ1-2,TRBV5-1,CASSPRTGGGYGYTF
TRBJ1-1,TRBV7-6,CASSLEQNTEAFF
TRBJ2-7,TRBV2,CASDGQGRGYEQYF
TRBJ2-2,TRBV19,CASSHSVGELFF
TRBJ2-7,TRBV20-1,CSAREGNEQYF
TRBJ2-7,TRBV15,CATSSGTGSYEQYF
TRBJ1-1,TRBV29-1,CSVAANLNTEAFF
TRBJ1-1,TRBV6-5,CASSSITEAFF
TRBJ2-7,TRBV28,CASSLQYEQYF
TRBJ1-2,TRBV30,CAWSVHTARYGYTF
TRBJ2-5,TRBV19,CASSATQGAGGETQYF
TRBJ2-1,TRBV20-1,CSARQGEQFF
TRBJ1-5,TRBV2,CASSAGVYSNQPQHF
TRBJ2-1,TRBV6-1,CASSEGGNWVGNEQFF
TRBJ2-1,TRBV30,CAFKGQGGFNEQFF
TRBJ2-7,TRBV6-1,CASNPREGLTYEQYF
TRBJ2-5,TRBV5-6,CASSFPGREQTQYF
-,TRBV5-1,CASSPRQGYEQYF
TRBJ1-1,TRBV2,CASSVGRTEAFF
TRBJ2-1,TRBV5-1,CASSQVLSDNEQFF
TRBJ2-5,TRBV14,CASSRNLLAGDRQETQYF
TRBJ2-1,TRBV7-3,CASSLAGGLYNEQFF
TRBJ1-4,TRBV12-5,CASGLVRSVATNEKLFF
TRBJ2-7,TRBV2,CASRTGGIYEQYF